This TCR beta chain originates from a study of vaccination and CD4 T cells after COVID-19. Study conclusions and caveats: Spike mono-reactivity was found in 304 of the 307 vaccine-specific clones identified in convalescent patients.

Oncomine TCR Beta short-read sequencing was applied to DNA from cultured CD4+ T cells. After culture, CD4+ T cells served as the source for genomic DNA extraction. TCRdb re-called the PCR reads with MiXCR, one entry per CDR3 protein. The table has over 9,000 distinct CDR3 sequences, 40% to 55% seen once. This clonotype turned up a few times. Its specificity is unknown. This CDR3 is built from 18 residues. The germline gives CDR1 SGHTA, CDR2 FQGNSA. The J segment lost 2 bases and the V segment lost 8 bases, leaving 15 bases of the junction unmatched. Treatment described: roughly ten-day PBMC culture with coronavirus spike peptide pools or control peptides (ViraFEST assay). First, ViraFEST expanded antigen-specific T cells with peptide pools, and next it sequenced the TCRs. Per well, roughly 1.9 million PBMCs were cultured in the presence of roughly 9 IU/ml IL-2 and 8 to 10 ug/ml peptide pools.

Sample: CD4+ T cells from blood, cultured in vitro. The TCR comes from a human donor who had recovered from COVID-19. V and J are TRBV7-2 and TRBJ2-1, with TRBD2 matching 10 bases. In nucleotides, the CDR3 is TGTGCCAGCGGTTCTAGCGGGGGAAACCCGCGTACCTACAATGAGCAGTTCTTC. Protein: CASGSSGGNPRTYNEQFF.